The 9 T cell receptor beta chains given below trace back to one sample, sequenced in a study of blood T cell repertoires in COVID-19. This table comes from immunoSEQ multiplex PCR, and its TCRdb copy is limited to in-frame clones, with some not included. Among about 300,000 clones listed, about nine tenths were seen once. Sequencing input: PBMCs or T cells enriched from blood (not recorded which). The receptors originated from a woman aged 40 to 50 who had recovered from COVID-19.

This CDR3 reads CASLQQGHSPLHF. The CDR3 DNA reads TGTGCCAGCCTACAACAGGGACACTCACCCCTCCACTTT. J is TRBJ1-6 and V is TRBV2, with D perhaps TRBD1 (6 bases). Germline lookup yields CDR1 SNHLY and CDR2 FYNNEI. V lost 8 bases, J lost 10 bases, and 15 bases lay in between. The CDR3 extends over 13 amino acids.

The chain has TRBV7-3 and TRBJ2-2; no reliable D call. Germline assignment: CDR1 SGHTA and CDR2 FQGTGA. The CDR3 consists of 14 residues. V was shortened by 1 base and J by 5 bases, with 8 bases between the two germline ends. In nucleotides, the CDR3 is TGTGCCAGCAGCTTAAACTCCAGGACCGGGGAGCTGTTTTTT. This sequence encodes CASSLNSRTGELFF.

V usage is TRBV5-1 and J usage is TRBJ1-4; no clear D. This CDR3 region has 15 residues. CDR1 SGHRS and CDR2 YFSETQ come from the germline V gene. Trimming pared 4 bases from V and 7 bases from J, leaving 17 bases between. CDR3 sequence reads: CASSLPAGGSEKLFF. CDR3 in DNA: TGCGCCAGCAGCCTGCCGGCAGGCGGGAGTGAAAAACTGTTTTTT. Using reference TRBV5-1 and TRBJ1-4 for the parts outside the CDR3, the full variable domain is KAGVTQTPRYLIKTRGQQVTLSCSPISGHRSVSWYQQTPGQGLQFLFEYFSETQRNKGNFPGRFSGRQFSNSRSEMNVSTLELGDSALYLCASSLPAGGSEKLFFGSGTQLSVL.

The V gene is TRBV5-1, the J gene TRBJ2-3; a weak D match, TRBD2 (5 bases). The germline gives CDR1 SGHRS, CDR2 YFSETQ. The CDR3 spans 12 residues. V was trimmed by 4 bases and J by 4 bases, leaving 7 bases between them. CDR3: CASSEGADTQYF. CDR3 sequence (DNA): TGCGCCAGCAGCGAGGGCGCAGATACGCAGTATTTT.

The chain has TRBV10-1 and TRBJ2-3; D uncertain. Germline assignment: CDR1 WNHNN and CDR2 SYGVQD (reference sequence). The germline V and J ends were trimmed by 3 bases and 3 bases, with 10 bases remaining between them. This CDR3 spans 14 amino acids. The CDR3 sequence: CASSDGSGTDTQYF. As DNA, the CDR3 is TGCGCCAGCAGTGATGGCTCCGGGACAGATACGCAGTATTTT.

This clone has more than one count but fewer than ten. V usage is TRBV3-1 (or the pseudogene TRBV3-2) and J usage is TRBJ1-2; the D gene is possibly TRBD1 (5 bases). Trimming stripped 8 bases from V and 8 bases from J, with 24 bases between. The CDR3 length is 15 residues. From germline, CDR1 is LGHDT and CDR2 YNNKEL (reference sequence). The CDR3 protein is CASSRDSRQGGGYTF. The CDR3 DNA reads as TGTGCCAGCTCAAGGGATAGTAGGCAGGGTGGCGGCTACACCTTC.

The V and J genes are TRBV7-2 and TRBJ2-3; tentatively, D is TRBD2 (6 bases). Trimming removed 3 bases at V and 0 bases at J, with 10 bases between. Germline CDR1 and CDR2: SGHTA and FQGNSA. The CDR3 loop spans 15 amino acids. The CDR3 DNA reads TGTGCCAGCAGCTTTAGCGGTGCTAGCACAGATACGCAGTATTTT. It yields the protein CASSFSGASTDTQYF.

This clone was observed a few times. V and J are TRBV10-1 and TRBJ2-2; a weak D match, TRBD1 (5 bases). The germline gives CDR1 WNHNN, CDR2 SYGVQD (reference sequence). The CDR3 extends over 15 amino acids. V dropped 5 bases and J dropped 1 base, with 11 bases sitting between them. The CDR3 coding sequence is TGCGCCAGCAGTCCGTCCACAGGGAACACCGGGGAGCTGTTTTTT. Protein sequence: CASSPSTGNTGELFF.

The CDR3 region is CASSGGTGVSSLYGYTF. In nucleotides, the CDR3 is TGTGCCAGCAGCGGCGGGACAGGGGTTTCCTCCCTCTATGGCTACACCTTC. The chain couples TRBV9 to TRBJ1-2; 10 nucleotides match TRBD1. The germline V gene has CDR1 SGDLS and CDR2 YYNGEE. The J segment lost 4 bases and the V segment lost 3 bases, leaving 12 bases of the junction unmatched. This CDR3 has 17 amino acids.